One and the same sample provided the 27 T cell receptor beta chains below, sequenced in a study of beta chain features in type 1 diabetes (dated by TCRdb to about 2018). Receptor amplification or capture employed the immunoSEQ multiplex PCR assay. The entire amount of isolated RNA was reverse transcribed using the High Capacity cDNA Reverse Transcription Kit, so the sequenced TCRB transcripts were expressed ones. TCRdb retrieved this table from immuneACCESS and kept in-frame rearrangements only. Not all clones are present; in checked studies, unresolved V genes account for under half, and no reason is known for the remainder. Across this sample there are about 340,000 clones, with approximately 15% seen only once. The ten largest make up roughly 0.015% of the sample. The antigens for these receptors are not known. On the study overall, not on this receptor specifically: Type 1 diabetes patients showed a moderate but significant shortening of TCRB CDR3 length in all four CD4+ subsets.

The sequenced material came from naive CD4+ T cells from blood. Interpreted using the paper, the cell subset or site label stands for: true naive CD4+ T cells. These receptors came from a woman in her late teens or twenties with type 1 diabetes.

The chain employs TRBV5-4 and TRBJ2-6, with a tentative D call TRBD1 (5 bases). The germline V gene has CDR1 SGHNT and CDR2 YYREEE (reference sequence). The CDR3 length is 17 residues. The V end lost 0 bases, the J end lost 4 bases, and 14 bases lay between the germline ends. The CDR3 region has the DNA TGTGCCAGCAGCTTGGGGGGCACAGGTTCCGGGGCCAACGTCCTGACTTTC. The encoded protein is CASSLGGTGSGANVLTF.

This clone has just a few counts. The J gene is TRBJ1-1, the V gene TRBV6-5; D gene unclear. The CDR3 runs to 16 residues. Germline V gene data show CDR1 as MNHEY and CDR2 as SVGAGI. V lost 0 bases and J lost 4, with 15 bases in between. CDR3 bases: TGTGCCAGCAGTTACTCTCGACGACAAATGGGCACTGAAGCTTTCTTT. It yields the protein CASSYSRRQMGTEAFF.

This clone showed up just a few times. The CDR3 region has the DNA TGTGCCAGCTCACTTACGACTAGCGGGTACAATGAGCAGTTCTTC. Its protein product is CASSLTTSGYNEQFF. The rearrangement uses TRBV18 and TRBJ2-1; 10 nucleotides match TRBD2. CDR1 is KGHSH and CDR2 is LQKENI in the germline V gene. The CDR3 is 15 residues long. The J segment lost 4 bases and the V segment lost 4 bases, leaving 4 bases of the junction unmatched.

V gene TRBV27 combines with J gene TRBJ2-5, with 10 bases fitting TRBD2. The trim removed 6 bases at V and 4 bases at J, leaving 2 bases unmatched. Germline V gene data show CDR1 as MNHEY and CDR2 as SMNVEV (reference sequence). This CDR3 region has 13 residues. CDR3 sequence: CASRGLARETQYF. CDR3 nucleotide sequence: TGTGCCAGCAGGGGACTAGCGCGAGAGACCCAGTACTTC.

This clone was observed a handful of times. The rearrangement links TRBV10-1 to TRBJ2-7, with D possibly matching TRBD2 (5 bases). CDR3 length equals 13 residues. The germline CDR1 and CDR2 sequences are WNHNN and SYGVQD (reference sequence). V lost 2 bases and J 7 bases, leaving 12 bases between the germline ends. The CDR3 reads CASSEPGLAEQYF. The CDR3 nucleotides read TGCGCCAGCAGTGAGCCCGGGCTAGCAGAGCAGTACTTC.

This clone was observed a handful of times. The chain is built from TRBV25-1 and TRBJ2-1; a possible D gene is TRBD1 (6 bases). CDR1 is MGHDK, CDR2 SYGVNS, per germline. The V end was cut by 5 bases, the J end by 1 base, with 15 bases between. The CDR3 length is 16 residues. Written as DNA, the CDR3 is TGTGCCAGCAGTTCCAGGGGTGCTTTATCCTACAATGAGCAGTTCTTC. Protein sequence: CASSSRGALSYNEQFF.

This chain joins TRBV21-1 and TRBJ2-3; the table assigns TRBD1, which was not confirmed against the DNA. TRBV21-1 is reported as a pseudogene. CDR3 length equals 20 residues. The CDR3 loop is CASSVHPRGQDRVITDTQYF. The CDR3 DNA is TGTGCCAGCAGCGTACATCCCAGAGGTCAGGACAGGGTTATCACAGATACGCAGTATTTT.

This chain uses TRBV30 with TRBJ1-5; unclear D gene. V was cut by 5 bases and J by 7 bases, with 18 bases left in between. Germline lookup yields CDR1 GTSNPN and CDR2 SVGIG (reference sequence). The CDR3 extends over 14 amino acids. In DNA, the CDR3 is TGTGCCTGGGCGGGTAACTCTCAAGGCCAGCCCCAGCATTTT. Translated, it gives CAWAGNSQGQPQHF.

This clone was detected only a few times. CDR3 nucleotide sequence: TGTGCCAGCAGCCAAGCGGCGGGACTAGCGATCCATGAGCAGTTCTTC. It translates to CASSQAAGLAIHEQFF. The chain links TRBV4-2 to TRBJ2-1; TRBD2 matches at 10 bases. This CDR3 is built from 16 residues. The germline V gene encodes CDR1 LGHNA and CDR2 YNFKEQ. Trimming cost V 1 base and J 8 bases; bases outside gene matches: 8.

CDR3 nucleotides: TGTGCCAGCAGCCGTCTGACAGGCCCCCCGCGGCGCAATGAGCAGTTCTTC. This codes for CASSRLTGPPRRNEQFF. The chain recombines TRBV9 with TRBJ2-1; D may be TRBD1 (6 bases). CDR1 is SGDLS, CDR2 YYNGEE, per germline. The CDR3 runs 17 residues. Trimming stripped 4 bases from V and 6 bases from J, with 23 bases between.

The rearrangement uses TRBV14 and TRBJ1-2; no clear D. The germline gives CDR1 SGHDN, CDR2 FVKESK. With 1 base removed from V and 5 bases from J, the gap between germline ends came to 20 bases. The CDR3 extends over 17 amino acids. CDR3 in amino acids: CASSQGYQLAGGYGYTF. The CDR3, as DNA: TGTGCCAGCAGCCAAGGGTATCAGCTTGCAGGCGGGTATGGCTACACCTTC.

J is TRBJ1-5 and V is TRBV28, with D possibly TRBD1 on 6 matching bases. Trimming left V 5 bases short and J 1 base short, with 9 bases between. Germline V gene data show CDR1 as MDHEN and CDR2 as SYDVKM. The CDR3 runs 14 residues. The CDR3 nucleotides are TGTGCCAGCAGTCCGGGACACAGCAATCAGCCCCAGCATTTT. This gives the protein CASSPGHSNQPQHF.

This clone was observed a handful of times. The chain employs TRBV7-2 and TRBJ2-1; possible D gene TRBD1, 5 bases. There are 17 residues in the CDR3. The germline V gene encodes CDR1 SGHTA and CDR2 FQGNSA. V was trimmed by 7 bases and J by 2 bases, leaving 21 bases between them. The CDR3 DNA sequence: TGTGCCAGCAAGGACGCGGTTAGTCAGGGTGCCTACAATGAGCAGTTCTTC. Translating gives CASKDAVSQGAYNEQFF. The complete variable domain, with remaining parts taken from reference TRBV7-2 and TRBJ2-1, reads GAGVSQSPSNKVTEKGKDVELRCDPISGHTALYWYRQSLGQGLEFLIYFQGNSAPDKSGLPSDRFSAERTGGSVSTLTIQRTQQEDSAVYLCASKDAVSQGAYNEQFFGPGTRLTVL.

The chain employs TRBV5-1 and TRBJ2-7; 8 bases are a match to TRBD2. The germline V gene encodes CDR1 SGHRS and CDR2 YFSETQ. V lost 1 base and J lost 1; bases outside the gene matches: 19. This CDR3 is built from 20 residues. The CDR3: CASSLRPPAPGLVISYEQYF. CDR3 DNA: TGCGCCAGCAGCTTGCGGCCGCCTGCTCCGGGACTAGTCATTTCCTACGAGCAGTACTTC. Using reference TRBV5-1 and TRBJ2-7 for the parts outside the CDR3, the full variable domain is KAGVTQTPRYLIKTRGQQVTLSCSPISGHRSVSWYQQTPGQGLQFLFEYFSETQRNKGNFPGRFSGRQFSNSRSEMNVSTLELGDSALYLCASSLRPPAPGLVISYEQYFGPGTRLTVT.

This clone was recorded a few times. J is TRBJ2-1 and V is TRBV30; TRBD2 matches 11 bases. The trim removed 1 base at V and 4 bases at J, leaving 6 bases unmatched. Looked up from germline, CDR1 is GTSNPN and CDR2 is SVGIG (reference sequence). This CDR3 is 16 amino acids long. The CDR3: CAWSAVSSGRYNEQFF. DNA of the CDR3: TGTGCCTGGAGTGCTGTATCTAGCGGGAGGTACAATGAGCAGTTCTTC.

The rearrangement joins TRBV5-1 to TRBJ2-3, with 9 bases fitting TRBD2. CDR3 length: 16 amino acids. CDR1 is SGHRS, CDR2 YFSETQ, per germline. With 0 bases clipped from V and 7 bases from J, the junction kept 9 bases outside the gene matches. CDR3 DNA: TGCGCCAGCAGCTTGGTCGGCGGGAGGGCCATGTATACGCAGTATTTT. Translated: CASSLVGGRAMYTQYF.

This clone occurred a few times. The chain links TRBV29-1 to TRBJ1-1, with TRBD1 as a possible D gene (5 bases). The ends were cut back, 0 bases at V and 7 bases at J, with 15 bases in the middle. Germline V lookup: CDR1 SQVTM, CDR2 ANQGSEA. The CDR3 covers 14 residues. The CDR3 here is CSVEDPWVDSEAFF. CDR3 DNA: TGCAGCGTTGAAGATCCCTGGGTAGACAGTGAAGCTTTCTTT.

The chain recombines TRBV7-2 with TRBJ2-2; 7 positions match TRBD2. V dropped 1 base and J dropped 7; count of bases not matched to a gene: 9. In germline, CDR1 is SGHTA, CDR2 FQGNSA. This CDR3 is built from 16 residues. CDR3 DNA: TGTGCCAGCAGCTTAGTTAGGACTAGTTCCCACGGGGAGCTGTTTTTT. As protein: CASSLVRTSSHGELFF.

This clone was counted only a few times. This chain links TRBV5-4 with TRBJ2-7; D remains ambiguous. CDR3 size: 13 residues. Germline assignment: CDR1 SGHNT and CDR2 YYREEE (reference sequence). With 1 base removed from V and 7 bases from J, the gap between germline ends came to 12 bases. For the CDR3, the DNA is TGTGCCAGCAGCTTGCCGCATACCCTGGAGCAGTACGTC. As protein: CASSLPHTLEQYV.

The rearrangement uses TRBV19 and TRBJ1-1; no definite D call. Trimming took 4 bases from V and 0 from J, leaving 6 bases between them. CDR1 LNHDA and CDR2 SQIVND come from the germline V gene (reference sequence). The CDR3 is 13 amino acids. CDR3 sequence reads: CASSTPVNTEAFF. CDR3 coding DNA: TGTGCCAGTAGTACACCGGTGAACACTGAAGCTTTCTTT.

This clone occurred a few times. This chain's CDR3 is CASSLGGSQGEQFF. CDR3 nucleotide sequence: TGTGCCAGCAGCTTAGGGGGATCACAGGGTGAGCAGTTCTTC. V is TRBV11-2 and J is TRBJ2-1, with D perhaps TRBD1 (6 bases). CDR1 is SGHAT, CDR2 FQNNGV, per germline. CDR3 length: 14 amino acids. Trimming left V 1 base short and J 9 bases short, with 13 bases between.

V is TRBV6-1 and J is TRBJ2-7; D unresolved. The CDR3 consists of 13 residues. The V and J ends lost 3 bases and 1 base respectively, with 7 bases between them. Germline CDR1 reads MNHNS; CDR2 reads SASEGT. Here the CDR3 reads CASSDPGSYEQYV. CDR3 nucleotide sequence: TGTGCCAGCAGTGACCCAGGATCCTACGAGCAGTACGTC.

J is TRBJ1-3 and V is TRBV12-5; D gene unclear. V was clipped by 4 bases and J by 0 bases, with 7 bases between them. The CDR3 runs 14 residues. The germline V gene has CDR1 LGHNT and CDR2 FRNRAP. The CDR3 region has the DNA TGTGCTAGTGGTTCCCGGGTCTCTGGAAACACCATATATTTT. Its protein product is CASGSRVSGNTIYF.

The genes are TRBV10-3 and TRBJ1-4; D gene uncertain. V was trimmed by 4 bases and J by 3 bases, leaving 3 bases between them. Per germline, CDR1 ENHRY and CDR2 SYGVKD. This CDR3 comprises 12 residues. The DNA for the CDR3 is TGTGCCATCAGTGCGTCTAATGAAAAACTGTTTTTT. It codes for CAISASNEKLFF.

This clone was observed a few times. V gene TRBV5-1 combines with J gene TRBJ1-5; D is unresolved. Germline loops: CDR1 SGHRS, CDR2 YFSETQ. Between the trimmed V and J ends, which lost 0 bases and 6 bases, there was a span of 10 bases. CDR3 length equals 14 residues. CDR3 DNA: TGCGCCAGCAGCTTGGGGCGGCCGGGTCAGCCCCAGCATTTT. It codes for CASSLGRPGQPQHF.

The chain has TRBV30 and TRBJ2-5; D call uncertain. This CDR3 comprises 12 residues. The germline gives CDR1 GTSNPN, CDR2 SVGIG (reference sequence). V was trimmed by 0 bases and J by 2 bases, leaving 4 bases between them. CDR3 sequence (DNA): TGTGCCTGGAGTGTTACTCAAGAGACCCAGTACTTC. Protein sequence: CAWSVTQETQYF. Supplemented by reference TRBV30 and TRBJ2-5, the full variable domain reads SQTIHQWPATLVQPVGSPLSLECTVEGTSNPNLYWYRQAAGRGLQLLFYSVGIGQISSEVPQNLSASRPQDRQFILSSKKLLLSDSGFYLCAWSVTQETQYFGPGTRLLVL.

The chain has TRBV6-5 and TRBJ2-7, with 7 bases aligning to TRBD1. The CDR3 sequence is 15 residues long. The V segment lost 0 bases and the J segment 2 bases; nucleotides outside the gene matches: 4. Germline V gives CDR1 MNHEY, CDR2 SVGAGI. The CDR3 here is CASSYSSQGTYEQYF. In nucleotides, the CDR3 is TGTGCCAGCAGTTACTCGTCACAGGGGACCTACGAGCAGTACTTC.